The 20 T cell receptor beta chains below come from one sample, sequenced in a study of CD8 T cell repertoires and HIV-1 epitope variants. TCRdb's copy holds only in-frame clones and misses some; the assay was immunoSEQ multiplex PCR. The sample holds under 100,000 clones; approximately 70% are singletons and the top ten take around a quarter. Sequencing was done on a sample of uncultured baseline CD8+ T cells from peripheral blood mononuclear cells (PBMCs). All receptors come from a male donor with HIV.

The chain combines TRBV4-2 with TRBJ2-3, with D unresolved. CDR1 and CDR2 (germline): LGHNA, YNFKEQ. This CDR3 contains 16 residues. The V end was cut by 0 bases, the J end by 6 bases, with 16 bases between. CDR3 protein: CASSQDQIHPRDTQYF. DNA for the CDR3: TGTGCCAGCAGCCAAGATCAAATTCACCCAAGGGATACGCAGTATTTT.

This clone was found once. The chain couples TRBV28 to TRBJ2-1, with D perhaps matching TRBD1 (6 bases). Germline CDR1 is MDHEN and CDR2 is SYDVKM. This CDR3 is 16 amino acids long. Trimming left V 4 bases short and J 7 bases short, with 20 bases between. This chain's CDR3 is CASSSPDRFKGNEQFF. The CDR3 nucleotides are TGTGCCAGCAGTTCCCCCGACAGGTTCAAGGGGAATGAGCAGTTCTTC. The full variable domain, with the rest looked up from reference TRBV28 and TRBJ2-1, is DVKVTQSSRYLVKRTGEKVFLECVQDMDHENMFWYRQDPGLGLRLIYFSYDVKMKEKGDIPEGYSVSREKKERFSLILESASTNQTSMYLCASSSPDRFKGNEQFFGPGTRLTVL.

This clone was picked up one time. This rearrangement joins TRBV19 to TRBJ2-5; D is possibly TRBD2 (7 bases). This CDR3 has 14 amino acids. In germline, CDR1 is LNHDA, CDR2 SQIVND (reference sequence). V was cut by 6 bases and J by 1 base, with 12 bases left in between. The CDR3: CASSLAGAQETQYF. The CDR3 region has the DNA TGTGCCAGTAGCCTTGCGGGGGCCCAAGAGACCCAGTACTTC.

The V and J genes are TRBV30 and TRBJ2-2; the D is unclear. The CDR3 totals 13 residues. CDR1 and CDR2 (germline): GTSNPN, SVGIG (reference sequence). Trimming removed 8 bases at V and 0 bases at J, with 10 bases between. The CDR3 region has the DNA TGTGCCCGTTCCCTGGCGAACACCGGGGAGCTGTTTTTT. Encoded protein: CARSLANTGELFF.

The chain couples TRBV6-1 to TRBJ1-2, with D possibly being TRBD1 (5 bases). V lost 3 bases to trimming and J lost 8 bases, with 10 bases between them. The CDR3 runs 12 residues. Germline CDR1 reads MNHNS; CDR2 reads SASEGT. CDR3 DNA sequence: TGTGCCAGCAGTGAGTGGGAGGGGGGCTACACCTTC. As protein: CASSEWEGGYTF.

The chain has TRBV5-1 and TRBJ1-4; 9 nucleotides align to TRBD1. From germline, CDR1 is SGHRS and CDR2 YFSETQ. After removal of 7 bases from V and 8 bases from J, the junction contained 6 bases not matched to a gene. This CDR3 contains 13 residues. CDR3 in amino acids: CASRDREGEKLFF. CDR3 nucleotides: TGCGCCAGCCGGGACAGGGAAGGGGAAAAACTGTTTTTT.

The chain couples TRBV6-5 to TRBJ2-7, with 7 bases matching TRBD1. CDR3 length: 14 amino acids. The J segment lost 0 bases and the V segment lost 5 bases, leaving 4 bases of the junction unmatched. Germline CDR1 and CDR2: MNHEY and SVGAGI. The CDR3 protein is CASSGQASSYEQYF. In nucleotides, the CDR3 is TGTGCCAGCAGTGGACAGGCTAGCTCCTACGAGCAGTACTTC.

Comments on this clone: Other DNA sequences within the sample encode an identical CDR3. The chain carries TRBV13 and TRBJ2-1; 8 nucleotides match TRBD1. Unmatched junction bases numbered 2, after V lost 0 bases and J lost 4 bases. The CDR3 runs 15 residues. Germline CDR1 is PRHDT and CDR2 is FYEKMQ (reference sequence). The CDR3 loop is CASSLGGQGYNEQFF. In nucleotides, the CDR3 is TGTGCCAGCAGCTTAGGTGGACAGGGATACAATGAGCAGTTCTTC.

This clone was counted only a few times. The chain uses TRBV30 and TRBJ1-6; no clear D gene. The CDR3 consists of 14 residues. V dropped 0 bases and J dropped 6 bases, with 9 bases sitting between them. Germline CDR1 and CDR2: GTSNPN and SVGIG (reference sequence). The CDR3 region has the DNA TGTGCCTGGAGTGTCGCCCAATTTAATTCACCCCTCCACTTT. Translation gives CAWSVAQFNSPLHF.

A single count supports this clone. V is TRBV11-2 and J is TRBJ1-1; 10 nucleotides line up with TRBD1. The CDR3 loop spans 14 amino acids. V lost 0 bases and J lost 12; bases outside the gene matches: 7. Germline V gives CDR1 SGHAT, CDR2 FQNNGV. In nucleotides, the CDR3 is TGTGCCAGCAGCTTAGAGAGGGACAGGGGCGAAACTTTCTTT. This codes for CASSLERDRGETFF.

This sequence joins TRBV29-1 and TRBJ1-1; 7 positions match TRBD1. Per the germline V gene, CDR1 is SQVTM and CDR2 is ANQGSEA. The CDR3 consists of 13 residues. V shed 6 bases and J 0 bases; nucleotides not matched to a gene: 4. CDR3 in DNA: TGCAGCGTACGGGACAGAGTGAACACTGAAGCTTTCTTT. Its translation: CSVRDRVNTEAFF.

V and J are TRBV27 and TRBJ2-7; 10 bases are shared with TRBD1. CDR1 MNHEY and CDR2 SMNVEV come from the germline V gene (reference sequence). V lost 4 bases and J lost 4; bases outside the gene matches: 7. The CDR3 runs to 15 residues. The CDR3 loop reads CASSYQTGGGYEQYF. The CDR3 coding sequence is TGTGCCAGCAGTTACCAGACAGGGGGCGGGTACGAGCAGTACTTC.

The CDR3 loop is CASSPRAGFAYEQYF. CDR3 DNA sequence: TGTGCCAGCAGTCCCAGAGCGGGGTTCGCCTACGAGCAGTACTTC. The chain carries TRBV28 and TRBJ2-7, with 7 bases aligning to TRBD2. The CDR3 covers 15 residues. Germline V gives CDR1 MDHEN, CDR2 SYDVKM. Trimming removed 5 bases from V and 2 bases from J; junction bases left unmatched: 9.

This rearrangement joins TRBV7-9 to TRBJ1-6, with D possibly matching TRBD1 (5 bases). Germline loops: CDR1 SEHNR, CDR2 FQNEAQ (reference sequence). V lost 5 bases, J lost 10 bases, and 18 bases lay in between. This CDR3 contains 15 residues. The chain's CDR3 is CASSPVGDSGSPLHF. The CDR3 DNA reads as TGTGCCAGCAGCCCCGTGGGGGACTCCGGGTCACCCCTCCACTTT.

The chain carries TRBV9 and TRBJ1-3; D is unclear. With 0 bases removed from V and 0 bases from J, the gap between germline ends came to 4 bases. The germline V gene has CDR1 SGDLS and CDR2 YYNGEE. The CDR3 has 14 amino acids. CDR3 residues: CASSVDASGNTIYF. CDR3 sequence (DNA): TGTGCCAGCAGCGTAGATGCCTCTGGAAACACCATATATTTT.

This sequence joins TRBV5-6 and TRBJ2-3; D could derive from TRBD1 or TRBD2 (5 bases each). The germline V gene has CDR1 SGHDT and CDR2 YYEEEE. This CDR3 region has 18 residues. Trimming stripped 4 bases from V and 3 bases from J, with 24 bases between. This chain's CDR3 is CASSHTDPWGPYTDTQYF. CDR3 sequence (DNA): TGTGCCAGCAGCCATACGGACCCCTGGGGACCGTATACAGATACGCAGTATTTT.

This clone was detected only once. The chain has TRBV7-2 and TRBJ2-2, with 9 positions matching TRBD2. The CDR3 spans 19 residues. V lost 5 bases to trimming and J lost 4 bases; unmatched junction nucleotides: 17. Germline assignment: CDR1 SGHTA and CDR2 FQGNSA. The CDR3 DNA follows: TGTGCCAGCAGCCCGATCTCTTTCGGGCATAGCGGGAGCACCGGGGAGCTGTTTTTT. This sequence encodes CASSPISFGHSGSTGELFF. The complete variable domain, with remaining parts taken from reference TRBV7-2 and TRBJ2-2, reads GAGVSQSPSNKVTEKGKDVELRCDPISGHTALYWYRQSLGQGLEFLIYFQGNSAPDKSGLPSDRFSAERTGGSVSTLTIQRTQQEDSAVYLCASSPISFGHSGSTGELFFGEGSRLTVL.

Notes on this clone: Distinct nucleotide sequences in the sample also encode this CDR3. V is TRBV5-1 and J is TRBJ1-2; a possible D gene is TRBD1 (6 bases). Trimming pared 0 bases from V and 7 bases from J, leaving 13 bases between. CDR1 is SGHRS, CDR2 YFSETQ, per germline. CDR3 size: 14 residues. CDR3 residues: CASSLATGSGGYTF. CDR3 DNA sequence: TGCGCCAGCAGCTTGGCTACAGGGTCTGGTGGCTACACCTTC.

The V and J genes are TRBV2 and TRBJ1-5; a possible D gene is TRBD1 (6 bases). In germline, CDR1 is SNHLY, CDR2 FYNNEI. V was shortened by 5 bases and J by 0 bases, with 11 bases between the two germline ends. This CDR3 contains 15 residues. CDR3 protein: CASSQGGDSNQPQHF. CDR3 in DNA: TGTGCCAGCAGTCAAGGGGGTGATAGCAATCAGCCCCAGCATTTT.

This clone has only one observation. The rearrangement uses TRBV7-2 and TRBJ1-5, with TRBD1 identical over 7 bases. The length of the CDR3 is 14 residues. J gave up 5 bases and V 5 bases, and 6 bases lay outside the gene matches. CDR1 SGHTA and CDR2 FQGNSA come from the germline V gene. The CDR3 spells CASSPTGRDQPQHF. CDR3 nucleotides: TGTGCCAGCAGCCCGACAGGGAGGGATCAGCCCCAGCATTTT.